This T cell receptor (beta chain) is from a study of shared clonotypes between healthy human individuals. Germline V gene sequence: CDR1 SGHTA, CDR2 FQGNSA. Trimming cost V 3 bases and J 4 bases, with 13 bases left between them. The CDR3 runs to 15 residues. Each donor was a Caucasian adult residing in Nashville, Tennessee. From CD4+ cells came CD45RA+ naive and CD45RA-negative memory subsets. Using immunoSEQ multiplex PCR, the repertoire was profiled, and TCRdb retains in-frame clones only, with some absent. The repertoire consists of about 1.5 million clones, with 98% occurring once and the leading ten covering roughly 0.42%. Whole-study results and caveats: Naive subsets, compared against memory subsets, generally had larger estimated richness values. Only blood was sampled, and tissue TCR repertoires likely differ from blood ones.

A word on this clone: Its antigen is still unknown.

The clonotype was recovered from a man aged 25-45 years in good health. Sample: naive CD4+ T cells sorted from blood. Subset meaning: CD45RA+ positively selected. The rearrangement links TRBV7-2 to TRBJ1-5; D is undetermined. The CDR3 bases are TGTGCCAGCAGCTTGGAGGGAGGGTCTAATCAGCCCCAGCATTTT. This encodes CASSLEGGSNQPQHF. Full variable domain (missing parts from reference TRBV7-2 and TRBJ1-5): GAGVSQSPSNKVTEKGKDVELRCDPISGHTALYWYRQSLGQGLEFLIYFQGNSAPDKSGLPSDRFSAERTGGSVSTLTIQRTQQEDSAVYLCASSLEGGSNQPQHFGDGTRLSIL.